This TCR beta chain was found in a study of T cell responses to AZD1222 COVID-19 vaccine. As to this clone: What it recognizes is unknown.

Study results and limitations: White British people made up most donors, females outnumbered males, and clonal diversity was possibly underestimated.

Germline V CDR1 and CDR2: LNHDA, SQIVND (reference sequence). The CDR3 runs 14 residues. Unmatched junction bases numbered 7, after V lost 5 bases and J lost 7 bases. TCRdb's copy holds only in-frame clones and misses some; the assay was immunoSEQ multiplex PCR. This sample has roughly 260,000 clones, with over 85% found just once. V usage is TRBV19 and J usage is TRBJ1-5, with 8 bases matching TRBD1. The sequences come from peripheral blood, collected on day 0 of AZD1222 vaccination. The origin of this receptor is an adult in good health. The CDR3 loop reads CASSLRTGMQPQHF. The CDR3 bases are TGTGCCAGTAGTCTCCGGACAGGGATGCAGCCCCAGCATTTT.